The T cell receptor (beta chain) described here comes from a study of control samples from healthy donors and cancer patients. Trimming removed 6 bases from V and 10 bases from J; junction bases left unmatched: 9. CDR1 MNHEY and CDR2 SVGAGI come from the germline V gene. The CDR3 spans 14 residues. The data were produced by immunoSEQ multiplex PCR, yet TCRdb's version contains in-frame clones alone and is incomplete. Of about 140,000 clones listed, approximately 92% are singletons. The V call is TRBV6-5, the J call TRBJ1-4, with TRBD1 matching over 9 bases. Sequencing was performed on blood. The source is a man aged 25 to 40 in good health. CDR3 residues: CASRPGQGNVKLFF. Written as DNA, the CDR3 is TGTGCCAGCAGGCCGGGACAGGGAAACGTAAAACTGTTTTTT.